This T cell receptor (beta chain) was found in a study of CD8+ T cells in alopecia areata. Investigators isolated RNA and reverse transcribed it into cDNA to act as the sequencing template. Sequenced by immunoSEQ multiplex PCR; TCRdb stores in-frame clones only, minus some. Here the sample spans 200,000 to 250,000 clones, about 64% being singletons. Germline CDR1 and CDR2: SEHNR and FQNEAQ (reference sequence). The CDR3 is 16 residues long. With 0 bases removed from V and 9 bases from J, the gap between germline ends came to 18 bases. As to treatment: oral pan-JAK inhibitor, 5-10 mg twice daily. The rearrangement joins TRBV7-9 to TRBJ1-5, with a possible D match to TRBD1 (6 bases). The material was CD4+ T cells sorted from blood, obtained at week 4, from a patient treated with tofacitinib. The sequence was obtained from a human donor with alopecia areata. CDR3 bases: TGTGCCAGCAGCTTAGCCCGAGGGGGGGTCGCTTTGCCCCAGCATTTT. Its protein is CASSLARGGVALPQHF.